These 2 T cell receptor beta chains were sequenced from one sample in a study of persistence of HIV-infected CD4 T cells. The libraries were made with immunoSEQ version 4 in survey mode. Sequencing used immunoSEQ multiplex PCR; TCRdb keeps in-frame clones, though not all of them. Here the sample spans tens of thousands of clones, 75% to 80% being singletons. Overlapping HIV-1 Gag 15-mer peptides at approximately 1 ug per peptide per mL were used. CD40L/CD69 double-negative CD45RO-high memory CD4+ T cells were collected. What these receptors recognize is not known. The material was CD4+ T cells sorted from PBMCs after roughly 18-hour stimulation, obtained from a patient who received antiretroviral therapy. The receptors were gathered from an adult man with HIV who was CMV-seropositive.

The rearrangement links TRBV6-2 or TRBV6-3 to TRBJ1-4; D is possibly TRBD1 (5 bases). The germline CDR1 and CDR2 sequences are MNHEY and SVGEGT. The CDR3 is 14 residues long. Deletions cut 5 bases from V and 11 bases from J, with 18 bases between. This CDR3 reads CASSDFGTVQKLFF. The CDR3 DNA reads TGTGCCAGCAGTGACTTCGGGACGGTTCAGAAACTGTTTTTT.

The chain recombines TRBV7-2 with TRBJ1-5; D call uncertain. The length of the CDR3 is 12 residues. V lost 5 bases to trimming and J lost 3 bases, with 5 bases between them. Germline CDR1 reads SGHTA; CDR2 reads FQGNSA. CDR3 DNA: TGTGCCAGCAGCGACTTCAATCAGCCCCAGCATTTT. Translated: CASSDFNQPQHF.